The rows below give T cell receptor beta chains drawn from one sample of a study of T cells in Graves' hyperthyroidism and ophthalmopathy. TCRdb reprocessed the multiplex PCR reads via MiXCR and lists one record per CDR3 protein. This table has approximately 600,000 distinct CDR3 sequences, 14% to 15% appearing once. The sequenced material came from blood. These receptors were obtained from a woman aged 35 to 49 with Graves' ophthalmopathy. Each CDR3 is given with its conserved first and last residue. The D gene is left open where the match is weak. Some rows have no size entry. The others give once, few or many, or a class for an expanded clone.

j_call clone_size v_call d_call cdr3_nt cdr3_aa
TRBJ2-7 many TRBV11-3 - TGTGCCAGCAGCTTAGATCAGGAGGGGAAGCAGTACTTC CASSLDQEGKQYF
TRBJ1-1 - TRBV19 - TGTGCCAGTAGAAGTATGTCCTACGGCCTTCCGGAACAGAAGAACACTGAAGCTTTCTTT CASRSMSYGLPEQKNTEAFF
TRBJ2-1 few TRBV5-1 TRBD2 TGCGCCAGCAGCTTGCGGGCGGGAGGATACAATGAGCAGTTCTTC CASSLRAGGYNEQFF
TRBJ2-5 - TRBV28 TRBD2 TGTGCCAGCAGTCCCAACCTAGCGGTCCAAGAGACCCAGTACTTC CASSPNLAVQETQYF
TRBJ2-7 many TRBV30 - TGTGCCTGCCACCGGGGTACCTACGAGCAGTACTTC CACHRGTYEQYF
TRBJ2-6 few TRBV7-2 TRBD1 TGTGCCAGCAGCTCTCCCATAACAGGGGATGGCCTCGGGGCCAACGTCCTGGCTTTC CASSSPITGDGLGANVLAF
TRBJ1-3 once TRBV7-2 - TGTGCCAGCGAAAAACTCTCTGGAAACACCATATATTTT CASEKLSGNTIYF
TRBJ2-7 many TRBV6-1 TRBD2 TGTGCCAGCAACGTCAGAAGCGGGAACTCCTACGAGCAGTACTTC CASNVRSGNSYEQYF
TRBJ2-2 - TRBV19 - TGTGCCAGTAGTGGGGTAGAGGCGAACACCGGGGAGCTGTTTTTT CASSGVEANTGELFF
TRBJ1-1 many TRBV11-3 - TGTGCCAGCAGTCACCGGACAGCTAACACTGAAGCTTTCTTT CASSHRTANTEAFF
TRBJ2-7 many TRBV6-1 TRBD1 TGTGCCAGCAGTGAGGTGGGGACAGGGGCCTACGAGCAGTACTTC CASSEVGTGAYEQYF
TRBJ1-5 many TRBV6-5 - TGTGCCAGCAGTTGGGGTCCCGATCAGCCCCAGCATTTT CASSWGPDQPQHF
TRBJ2-7 - TRBV12-3/TRBV12-4 - TGTGCCAGCAGTTCTATGACAGGGAGGAACGAGCAGTACTTC CASSSMTGRNEQYF
TRBJ1-2 - TRBV6-1 TRBD1 TGTGCCAGCAGCGGACAGGCTCGGGGCTACACCTTC CASSGQARGYTF
TRBJ2-5 few TRBV3-1 TRBD2 TGTGCCAGCAGCCTGACTAGCGCGAACGTTCGGGAGACCCAGTACTTC CASSLTSANVRETQYF
TRBJ1-2 few TRBV15 - TGTGCCACCAGCGGGCAGGGTATGGCTAACTATGGCTACACCTTC CATSGQGMANYGYTF
TRBJ2-2 many TRBV9 - TGTGCCAGCAGCGTAGCGGGGGGCGAGAACACCGGGGAGCTGTTTTTT CASSVAGGENTGELFF
TRBJ2-7 few TRBV6-4 - TGTGCCAGCCCGGGTGGCCGAGACCCCTACGAGCAGTACTTC CASPGGRDPYEQYF
TRBJ1-2 - TRBV18 - TGTGCCAGCTCACCCCAGGGGAACTACACCTTC CASSPQGNYTF
TRBJ1-1 many TRBV28 - TGTGCCAGCAGTTTACAACAGGAGCCGCGGGCTTTCTTT CASSLQQEPRAFF
TRBJ2-3 many TRBV6-2/TRBV6-3 - TGTGCCAGCAGTTACTCGGCGGGCTACGCAGATACGCAGTATTTT CASSYSAGYADTQYF
TRBJ2-7 many TRBV6-2/TRBV6-3 TRBD2 TGTGCCACCGGGACTAGCGGCCTCTACGAGCAGTACTTC CATGTSGLYEQYF
TRBJ1-2 few TRBV2 TRBD1 TGTGCCAGCAGTGAAGCGCTTCGACAGGGGAAGGGCTACACCTTC CASSEALRQGKGYTF
TRBJ2-5 - TRBV3-1 - TGTGCCAGCAGCCAAATTGACGCCCCAGGGAGAGAGACCCAGTACTTC CASSQIDAPGRETQYF
TRBJ2-7 many TRBV6-5 TRBD2 TGTGCCAGCAGTTACAGGGCAGGGACTAGCGACGAGCAGTACTTC CASSYRAGTSDEQYF
TRBJ2-7 - TRBV6-5 - TGTGCCAGCAGTTACTCGGACGGGACGGGTGACTACGAGCAGTACTTC CASSYSDGTGDYEQYF
TRBJ2-5 many TRBV28 - TGTGCCAGCAGTTTCGGGGCGGAGACCCAGTACTTC CASSFGAETQYF
TRBJ2-5 many TRBV25-1 - TGTGCCAGCAGTGACGGTGGTCGGGACCAGTACTTC CASSDGGRDQYF
TRBJ2-3 many TRBV15 - TGTGCCACCAGCAGAGTTTATGGGGATACGCAGTATTTT CATSRVYGDTQYF
TRBJ2-7 - TRBV27 - TGTGCCAGCAGGGGGGGGGTGACAGGGGACGAGCAGTACTTC CASRGGVTGDEQYF
TRBJ1-2 many TRBV28 TRBD1 TGTGCCATCGAGGGGACAGCCACCTACACCTTC CAIEGTATYTF
TRBJ1-1 many TRBV30 TRBD1 TGTGCCTGGAGTGTACAGGGGGAGAACACTGAAGCTTTCTTT CAWSVQGENTEAFF
TRBJ2-1 many TRBV20-1 TRBD2 TGCAGTGCCATAAGCGGGAGCTCCTACAATGAGCAGTTCTTC CSAISGSSYNEQFF
TRBJ2-5 many TRBV10-3 - TGTGCCATCAGTGCGGGAGTGGAGACCCAGTACTTC CAISAGVETQYF
TRBJ2-4 many TRBV7-2 TRBD1 TGTGCCAGCAGCTTGAGGACAGGGTCGGGTGACATTCAGTACTTC CASSLRTGSGDIQYF
TRBJ2-2 - TRBV15 - TGTGCCACCAGCAGAGATCTCAGCGGTTCCGGGGAGCTGTTTTTT CATSRDLSGSGELFF
TRBJ1-3 few TRBV6-5 - TGTGCCAGCAGTTACGGGGGACACTCCTCTGGAAACACCATATATTTT CASSYGGHSSGNTIYF
TRBJ2-5 many TRBV20-1 - TGCAGTGCTAGAAACGGGATAGGGGAGACCCAGTACTTC CSARNGIGETQYF
TRBJ1-5 many TRBV24-1 - TGTGCCACCAGTGATGGAAACAATCAGCCCCAGCATTTT CATSDGNNQPQHF
TRBJ1-2 - TRBV29-1 - TGCAGCGTTGAATCTTTGACAGATAATGGCTACACCTTC CSVESLTDNGYTF
TRBJ2-5 few TRBV2 TRBD2 TGTGCCAGCAGGGAACTAGCGGGGGCCCAAGAGACCCAGTACTTC CASRELAGAQETQYF
TRBJ2-7 many TRBV6-4 TRBD2 TGTGCCACCCTCTCTCCCCCGACTAGCGCTACCTACGAGCAGTACTTC CATLSPPTSATYEQYF
TRBJ2-7 many TRBV12-3/TRBV12-4 TRBD1 TGTGCCAGCAGTCTCGGGACAGATGGCGAGCAGTACTTC CASSLGTDGEQYF
TRBJ2-7 many TRBV20-1 - TGCAGTGCTAGAGATCCCAGGGGCTACGAGCAGTACTTC CSARDPRGYEQYF
TRBJ2-5 many TRBV3-1 - TGTGCCAGCAGCCAAGGACGCCGAGTACAAGAGACCCAGTACTTC CASSQGRRVQETQYF
TRBJ2-3 - TRBV18 - TGTGCCAGCTCACCACCGGGGGGCGATACGCAGTATTTT CASSPPGGDTQYF
TRBJ2-7 many TRBV9 TRBD2 TGTGCCAGCAGCGTTGGGGCGGGACTAGCCTACGAGCAGTACTTC CASSVGAGLAYEQYF
TRBJ1-2 - TRBV11-2 - TGTGCCAGCAGCCTTGGGACGTGGAGGGGCTACACCTTC CASSLGTWRGYTF